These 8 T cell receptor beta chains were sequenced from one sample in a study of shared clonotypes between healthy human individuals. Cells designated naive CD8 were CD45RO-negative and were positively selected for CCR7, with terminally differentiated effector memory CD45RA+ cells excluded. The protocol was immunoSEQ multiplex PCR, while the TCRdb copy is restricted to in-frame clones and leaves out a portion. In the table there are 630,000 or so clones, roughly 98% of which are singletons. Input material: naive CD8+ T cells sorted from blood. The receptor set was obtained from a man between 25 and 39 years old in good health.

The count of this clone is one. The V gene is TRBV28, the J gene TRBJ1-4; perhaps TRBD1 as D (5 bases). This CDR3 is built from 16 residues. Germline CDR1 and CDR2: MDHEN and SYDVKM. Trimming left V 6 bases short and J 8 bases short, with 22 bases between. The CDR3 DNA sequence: TGTGCCAGCAGGCGTCACGGGGGAGGGTCGCGCGAAAAACTGTTTTTT. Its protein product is CASRRHGGGSREKLFF.

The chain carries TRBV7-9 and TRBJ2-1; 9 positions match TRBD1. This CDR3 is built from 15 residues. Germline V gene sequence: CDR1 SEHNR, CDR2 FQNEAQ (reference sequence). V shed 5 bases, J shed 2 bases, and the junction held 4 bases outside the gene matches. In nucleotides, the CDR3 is TGTGCCAGCAGCGCCGGGACAGGGACCTACAATGAGCAGTTCTTC. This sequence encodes CASSAGTGTYNEQFF.

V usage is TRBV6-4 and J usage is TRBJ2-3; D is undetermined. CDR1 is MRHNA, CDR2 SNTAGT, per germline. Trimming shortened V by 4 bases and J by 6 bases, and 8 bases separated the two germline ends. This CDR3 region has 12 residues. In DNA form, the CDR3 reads TGTGCCAGCAGTGGTCTGGCCGATACGCAGTATTTT. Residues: CASSGLADTQYF.

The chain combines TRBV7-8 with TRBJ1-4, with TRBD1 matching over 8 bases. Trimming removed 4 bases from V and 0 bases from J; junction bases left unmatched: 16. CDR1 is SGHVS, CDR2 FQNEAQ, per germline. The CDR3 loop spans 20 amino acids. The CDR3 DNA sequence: TGTGCCAGCAGCTATGCTCCCGAGACAGGGGTAGGAGCAACTAATGAAAAACTGTTTTTT. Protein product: CASSYAPETGVGATNEKLFF.

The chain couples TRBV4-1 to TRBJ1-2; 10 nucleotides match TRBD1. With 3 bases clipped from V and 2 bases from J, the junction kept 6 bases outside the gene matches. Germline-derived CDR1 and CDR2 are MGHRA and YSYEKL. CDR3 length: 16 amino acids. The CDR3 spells CASSQIAGQGNYGYTF. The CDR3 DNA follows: TGCGCCAGCAGCCAGATCGCGGGACAGGGGAACTATGGCTACACCTTC.

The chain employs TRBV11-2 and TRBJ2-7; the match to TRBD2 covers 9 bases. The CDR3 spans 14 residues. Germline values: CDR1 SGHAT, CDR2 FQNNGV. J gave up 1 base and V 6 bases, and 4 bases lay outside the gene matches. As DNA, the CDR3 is TGTGCCAGCAGTCGACTAGCGGAGTCCTACGAGCAGTACTTC. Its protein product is CASSRLAESYEQYF.

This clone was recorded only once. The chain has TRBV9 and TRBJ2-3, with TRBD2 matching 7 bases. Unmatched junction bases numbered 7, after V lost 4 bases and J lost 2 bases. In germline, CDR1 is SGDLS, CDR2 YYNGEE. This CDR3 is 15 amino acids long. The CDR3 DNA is TGTGCCAGCAGCTTGCGCAGCGGGGTCACAGATACGCAGTATTTT. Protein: CASSLRSGVTDTQYF.

The CDR3 coding sequence is TGTGCCAGCAGTTACCGGGGGGTTTACACAGATACGCAGTATTTT. Protein sequence: CASSYRGVYTDTQYF. This chain uses TRBV28 with TRBJ2-3; TRBD2 aligns across 7 bases. The CDR3 has 15 residues. Per the germline V gene, CDR1 is MDHEN and CDR2 is SYDVKM. Trimming took 4 bases from V and 2 from J; bases not matched to a gene: 6.